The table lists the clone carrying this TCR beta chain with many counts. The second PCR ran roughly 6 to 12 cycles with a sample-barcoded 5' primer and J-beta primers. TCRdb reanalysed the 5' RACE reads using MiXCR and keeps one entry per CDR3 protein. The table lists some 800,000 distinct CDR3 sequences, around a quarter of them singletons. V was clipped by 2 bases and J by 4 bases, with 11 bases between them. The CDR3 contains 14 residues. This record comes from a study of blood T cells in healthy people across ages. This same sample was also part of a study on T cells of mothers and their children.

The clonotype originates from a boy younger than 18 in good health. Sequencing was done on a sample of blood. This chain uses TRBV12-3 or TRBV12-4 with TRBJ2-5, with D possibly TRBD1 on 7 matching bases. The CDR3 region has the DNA TGTGCCAGCAGTTTACGACAGGGAGGAGAGACCCAGTACTTC. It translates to CASSLRQGGETQYF.